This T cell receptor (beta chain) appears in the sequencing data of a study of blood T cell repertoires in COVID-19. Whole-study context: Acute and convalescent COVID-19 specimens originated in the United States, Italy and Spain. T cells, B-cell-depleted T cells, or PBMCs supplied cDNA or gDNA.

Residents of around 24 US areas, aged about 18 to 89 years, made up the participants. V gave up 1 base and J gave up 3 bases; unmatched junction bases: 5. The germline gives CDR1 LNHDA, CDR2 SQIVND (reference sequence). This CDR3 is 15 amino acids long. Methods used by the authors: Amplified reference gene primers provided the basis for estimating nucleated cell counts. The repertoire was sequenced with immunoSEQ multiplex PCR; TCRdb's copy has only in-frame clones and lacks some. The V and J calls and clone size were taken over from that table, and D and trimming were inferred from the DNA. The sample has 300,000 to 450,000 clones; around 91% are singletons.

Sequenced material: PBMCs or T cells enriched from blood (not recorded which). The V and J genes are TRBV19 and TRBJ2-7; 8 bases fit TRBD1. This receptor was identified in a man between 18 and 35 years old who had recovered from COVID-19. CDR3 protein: CASSIGHGTGYEQYF. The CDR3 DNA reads TGTGCCAGTAGTATAGGTCACGGGACAGGCTACGAGCAGTACTTC.